A single sample gave rise to the 10 T cell receptor beta chains below, sequenced in a study of blood T cell repertoires in COVID-19. Sequencing was performed with immunoSEQ multiplex PCR; in TCRdb, only in-frame clones are kept and a portion is missing. Of over 250,000 clones in the sample, 80% to 90% were seen once. Sequenced material: peripheral blood. Source of these receptors: a woman in her seventies with COVID-19, enrolled during active disease.

V usage is TRBV28 and J usage is TRBJ2-6, with 13 nucleotides matching TRBD2. There are 18 residues in the CDR3. Germline V gene lookup returns CDR1 MDHEN and CDR2 SYDVKM. Germline trimming cut 5 bases from V and 0 bases from J; bases unmatched to any gene: 4. CDR3 nucleotides: TGTGCCAGCAGTGTGGGACTAGCGGGGCTCTCTGGGGCCAACGTCCTGACTTTC. Translated: CASSVGLAGLSGANVLTF.

The chain links TRBV6-1 to TRBJ1-3; D ambiguous. V was cut by 2 bases and J by 0 bases, with 11 bases left in between. The CDR3 extends over 16 amino acids. CDR1 MNHNS and CDR2 SASEGT come from the germline V gene. CDR3 nucleotides: TGTGCCAGCAGTGAACCAACAGTAAACTCTGGAAACACCATATATTTT. Its protein product is CASSEPTVNSGNTIYF.

The genes are TRBV21-1 and TRBJ1-3; the table names TRBD1, a call not compared with the DNA. TRBV21-1 is a documented pseudogene. The CDR3 runs 17 residues. The CDR3 region is CASSQKDSHRSGNTIYF. CDR3 DNA sequence: TGTGCCAGCAGCCAAAAAGACAGCCATAGATCTGGAAACACCATATATTTT.

V is TRBV5-1 and J is TRBJ2-2; D unresolved. Germline CDR1 is SGHRS and CDR2 is YFSETQ. This CDR3 is built from 14 residues. Deletions cut 0 bases from V and 4 bases from J, with 7 bases between. This CDR3 is CASSLGFSTGELFF. DNA for the CDR3: TGCGCCAGCAGCTTGGGGTTTAGCACCGGGGAGCTGTTTTTT. The full variable domain, its missing parts supplied by reference TRBV5-1 and TRBJ2-2, is KAGVTQTPRYLIKTRGQQVTLSCSPISGHRSVSWYQQTPGQGLQFLFEYFSETQRNKGNFPGRFSGRQFSNSRSEMNVSTLELGDSALYLCASSLGFSTGELFFGEGSRLTVL.

The chain uses TRBV7-9 and TRBJ2-1, with D tentatively TRBD2 (6 bases). The germline V gene encodes CDR1 SEHNR and CDR2 FQNEAQ (reference sequence). This CDR3 has 16 residues. Trimming left V 5 bases short and J 5 bases short, with 19 bases between. This CDR3 is CASSGAGYALDNEQFF. Here the CDR3 DNA reads TGTGCCAGCAGCGGAGCGGGCTACGCCCTAGACAATGAGCAGTTCTTC. Together with reference TRBV7-9 and TRBJ2-1, the CDR3 gives the full variable domain: DTGVSQNPRHKITKRGQNVTFRCDPISEHNRLYWYRQTLGQGPEFLTYFQNEAQLEKSRLLSDRFSAERPKGSFSTLEIQRTEQGDSAMYLCASSGAGYALDNEQFFGPGTRLTVL.

The chain employs TRBV29-1 and TRBJ1-1, with 7 bases identical to TRBD1. Trimming took 1 base from V and 11 from J; bases not matched to a gene: 7. The germline gives CDR1 SQVTM, CDR2 ANQGSEA. The CDR3 contains 12 residues. CDR3 DNA sequence: TGCAGCGTTGAAGTTGGGGAACAGGGGGCTTTCTTT. Translated, it gives CSVEVGEQGAFF.

The chain recombines TRBV15 with TRBJ1-2, with a tentative D call TRBD1 (6 bases). The CDR3 has 15 residues. Per germline, CDR1 LNHNV and CDR2 YYDKDF (reference sequence). The V and J ends lost 4 bases and 4 bases respectively, with 16 bases between them. The CDR3 nucleotides are TGTGCCACCAGCATAAATGCCGGGACATCCTATGGCTACACCTTC. It specifies CATSINAGTSYGYTF.

V gene TRBV19 combines with J gene TRBJ1-1; D gene ambiguous. The CDR3 covers 11 residues. The ends were cut back, 4 bases at V and 6 bases at J, with 6 bases in the middle. Germline V gene data show CDR1 as LNHDA and CDR2 as SQIVND (reference sequence). The CDR3 sequence: CASSTRAEAFF. CDR3 nucleotides: TGTGCCAGTAGTACTCGCGCTGAAGCTTTCTTT. Looking up the rest from reference TRBV19 and TRBJ1-1 gives the full variable domain: DGGITQSPKYLFRKEGQNVTLSCEQNLNHDAMYWYRQDPGQGLRLIYYSQIVNDFQKGDIAEGYSVSREKKESFPLTVTSAQKNPTAFYLCASSTRAEAFFGQGTRLTVV.

This clone occurred once. The chain employs TRBV28 and TRBJ1-5; 7 bases agree with TRBD1. V gave up 1 base and J gave up 0 bases; unmatched junction bases: 9. CDR3 length equals 18 residues. Germline CDR1 reads MDHEN; CDR2 reads SYDVKM. The CDR3 DNA follows: TGTGCCAGCAGTTTATACCGTCAGGGGGGCTATAGCAATCAGCCCCAGCATTTT. Its translation: CASSLYRQGGYSNQPQHF.

V gene TRBV29-1 combines with J gene TRBJ1-2, with a tentative D call TRBD1 (6 bases). This CDR3 has 14 residues. The ends were cut back, 6 bases at V and 6 bases at J, with 20 bases in the middle. The V gene's germline CDR1 is SQVTM and CDR2 ANQGSEA. The CDR3 here is CSVNLRGFLDGYTF. DNA for the CDR3: TGCAGCGTCAACTTAAGGGGGTTCCTAGATGGCTACACCTTC.